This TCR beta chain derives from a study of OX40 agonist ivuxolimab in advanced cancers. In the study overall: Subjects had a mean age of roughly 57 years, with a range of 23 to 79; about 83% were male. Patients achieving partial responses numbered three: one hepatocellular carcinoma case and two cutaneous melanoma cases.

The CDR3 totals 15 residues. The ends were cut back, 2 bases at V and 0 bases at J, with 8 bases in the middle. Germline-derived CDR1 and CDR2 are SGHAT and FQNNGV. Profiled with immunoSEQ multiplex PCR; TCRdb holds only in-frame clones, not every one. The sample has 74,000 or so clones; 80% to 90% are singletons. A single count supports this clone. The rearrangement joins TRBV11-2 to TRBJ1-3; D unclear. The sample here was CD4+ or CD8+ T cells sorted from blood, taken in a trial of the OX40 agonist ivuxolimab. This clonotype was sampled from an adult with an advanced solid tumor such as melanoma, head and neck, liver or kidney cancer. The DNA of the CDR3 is TGTGCCAGCAGCTTATGGGGAAGCTCTGGAAACACCATATATTTT. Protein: CASSLWGSSGNTIYF.